Listed below are T cell receptor beta chains from one sample, sequenced in a study of blood T cell repertoires in COVID-19. Some clones are missing from TCRdb's copy, which holds only in-frame ones; the method was immunoSEQ multiplex PCR. Of 9,900 or so clones listed, 90% are singletons. The source material was peripheral blood. The receptors come from a human donor in a cohort sampled during active COVID-19. Both conserved end residues are part of each CDR3. The D gene is left open where the match is weak. Clone size is shown for a subset of rows, as once, few, many or a class of expanded clone.

cdr3_aa: CASSRGVISGTYEQYF
cdr3_nt: TGTGCCAGTAGTAGGGGAGTTATCAGTGGGACTTACGAGCAGTACTTC
clone_size: NA
j_call: TRBJ2-7
d_call: NA
v_call: TRBV19

cdr3_aa: CASRPTGGGSTDTQYF
cdr3_nt: TGTGCCAGCAGGCCGACCGGGGGAGGGAGCACAGATACGCAGTATTTT
clone_size: NA
j_call: TRBJ2-3
d_call: TRBD2
v_call: TRBV9

cdr3_aa: CASSLIRQVETQYF
cdr3_nt: TGTGCCAGCAGCTTAATCCGACAGGTAGAGACCCAGTACTTC
clone_size: NA
j_call: TRBJ2-5
d_call: NA
v_call: TRBV7-2

cdr3_aa: CASSLVAGGREQYF
cdr3_nt: TGTGCCAGCAGCTTAGTAGCGGGGGGGCGTGAGCAGTACTTC
clone_size: NA
j_call: TRBJ2-7
d_call: TRBD2
v_call: TRBV7-2

cdr3_aa: CASSSRTGGYSSGNTIYF
cdr3_nt: TGTGCCAGCAGCTCCCGGACAGGGGGCTACTCCTCTGGAAACACCATATATTTT
clone_size: NA
j_call: TRBJ1-3
d_call: TRBD1
v_call: TRBV5-4

cdr3_aa: CASHPVGGDEQYF
cdr3_nt: TGTGCCAGCCACCCGGTTGGGGGGGACGAGCAGTACTTC
clone_size: once
j_call: TRBJ2-7
d_call: TRBD2
v_call: TRBV7-2

cdr3_aa: CASSYSTGRKTGELFF
cdr3_nt: TGTGCCAGCAGTTACTCTACAGGGCGTAAGACCGGGGAGCTGTTTTTT
clone_size: NA
j_call: TRBJ2-2
d_call: NA
v_call: TRBV6-5

cdr3_aa: CASSLETRGDTQYF
cdr3_nt: TGCGCCAGCAGCTTGGAGACCCGAGGAGATACGCAGTATTTT
clone_size: NA
j_call: TRBJ2-3
d_call: NA
v_call: TRBV5-1

cdr3_aa: CASSVGTGISTGELFF
cdr3_nt: TGTGCCAGCAGCGTAGGGACAGGGATTTCCACCGGGGAGCTGTTTTTT
clone_size: NA
j_call: TRBJ2-2
d_call: TRBD1
v_call: TRBV9

cdr3_aa: CASSPEGGAGYTF
cdr3_nt: TGCGCCAGCAGCCCGGAAGGTGGAGCGGGCTACACCTTC
clone_size: few
j_call: TRBJ1-2
d_call: NA
v_call: TRBV5-1

cdr3_aa: CASSQRNPSTGGSDGYTF
cdr3_nt: TGTGCCAGCAGCCAACGAAACCCCTCTACAGGGGGAAGTGATGGCTACACCTTC
clone_size: NA
j_call: TRBJ1-2
d_call: TRBD1
v_call: TRBV3-1/TRBV3-2

cdr3_aa: CATSRGYRETQYF
cdr3_nt: TGTGCCACCAGCAGAGGGTATAGAGAGACCCAGTACTTC
clone_size: NA
j_call: TRBJ2-5
d_call: NA
v_call: TRBV15

cdr3_aa: CASSEERGQVGYTF
cdr3_nt: TGTGCCAGCAGTGAAGAAAGGGGGCAGGTTGGCTACACCTTC
clone_size: NA
j_call: TRBJ1-2
d_call: TRBD1
v_call: TRBV2

cdr3_aa: CASSDPRGSSSDTEAFF
cdr3_nt: TGTGCCAGCAGCGACCCCAGGGGGTCTTCATCGGACACTGAAGCTTTCTTT
clone_size: NA
j_call: TRBJ1-1
d_call: TRBD1
v_call: TRBV7-6

cdr3_aa: CASSEYGPAGRGSPLHF
cdr3_nt: TGTGCCAGCAGTGAATACGGTCCGGCAGGCCGGGGTTCACCCCTCCACTTT
clone_size: NA
j_call: TRBJ1-6
d_call: NA
v_call: TRBV25-1

cdr3_aa: CASSPAFPSSGGRNEQFF
cdr3_nt: TGTGCCAGCAGCCCCGCCTTCCCTTCTAGCGGGGGGAGGAATGAGCAGTTCTTC
clone_size: NA
j_call: TRBJ2-1
d_call: TRBD2
v_call: TRBV3-1/TRBV3-2

cdr3_aa: CASQRGGWADTQYF
cdr3_nt: TGTGCCTCCCAACGCGGCGGTTGGGCAGATACGCAGTATTTT
clone_size: NA
j_call: TRBJ2-3
d_call: NA
v_call: TRBV30

cdr3_aa: CASSQEGGGRGARETQYF
cdr3_nt: TGTGCCAGCAGCCAAGAGGGTGGCGGGAGAGGGGCAAGAGAGACCCAGTACTTC
clone_size: NA
j_call: TRBJ2-5
d_call: TRBD2
v_call: TRBV3-1/TRBV3-2

cdr3_aa: CSASYQLGAETQYF
cdr3_nt: TGCAGTGCTAGTTATCAGCTAGGTGCAGAGACCCAGTACTTC
clone_size: NA
j_call: TRBJ2-5
d_call: NA
v_call: TRBV20-1

cdr3_aa: CASSVGGQDEQYF
cdr3_nt: TGTGCCAGCAGCGTCGGGGGACAGGACGAGCAGTACTTC
clone_size: NA
j_call: TRBJ2-7
d_call: TRBD1
v_call: TRBV9

cdr3_aa: CASSPPFGLNYGYTF
cdr3_nt: TGTGCCAGCTCACCACCGTTTGGGCTAAACTATGGCTACACCTTC
clone_size: NA
j_call: TRBJ1-2
d_call: NA
v_call: TRBV18

cdr3_aa: CASSFRGEGSNEQFF
cdr3_nt: TGCGCCAGCAGCTTTCGAGGGGAGGGGAGCAATGAGCAGTTCTTC
clone_size: NA
j_call: TRBJ2-1
d_call: TRBD2
v_call: TRBV5-1

cdr3_aa: CASSITGTGRGEQYF
cdr3_nt: TGTGCCAGCAGTATCACCGGGACAGGGAGAGGGGAGCAGTACTTC
clone_size: NA
j_call: TRBJ2-7
d_call: TRBD1
v_call: TRBV27

cdr3_aa: CASSLETGSSYNEQFF
cdr3_nt: TGCGCCAGCAGCTTAGAGACAGGGAGCTCCTACAATGAGCAGTTCTTC
clone_size: NA
j_call: TRBJ2-1
d_call: TRBD1
v_call: TRBV5-1

cdr3_aa: CASSLTGTNEKLFF
cdr3_nt: TGCGCCAGCAGCTTAACAGGGACTAATGAAAAACTGTTTTTT
clone_size: NA
j_call: TRBJ1-4
d_call: NA
v_call: TRBV5-1

cdr3_aa: CASSVASPTDTQYF
cdr3_nt: TGTGCCAGCAGCGTAGCTAGTCCCACAGATACGCAGTATTTT
clone_size: NA
j_call: TRBJ2-3
d_call: NA
v_call: TRBV9

cdr3_aa: CASSPRGGMNTEAFF
cdr3_nt: TGTGCCAGCAGTCCACGGGGAGGGATGAACACTGAAGCTTTCTTT
clone_size: NA
j_call: TRBJ1-1
d_call: NA
v_call: TRBV27

cdr3_aa: CASSSYRGPGNTIYF
cdr3_nt: TGTGCCAGCAGCTCCTACAGGGGACCCGGAAACACCATATATTTT
clone_size: once
j_call: TRBJ1-3
d_call: TRBD1
v_call: TRBV7-2

cdr3_aa: CASSPRTPTSTDTQYF
cdr3_nt: TGTGCCAGCAGCCCCCGGACTCCCACTAGCACAGATACGCAGTATTTT
clone_size: NA
j_call: TRBJ2-3
d_call: NA
v_call: TRBV9

cdr3_aa: CASSQSETVIRGYTF
cdr3_nt: TGTGCCAGCAGCCAAAGCGAGACGGTGATAAGGGGCTACACCTTC
clone_size: once
j_call: TRBJ1-2
d_call: NA
v_call: TRBV3-1/TRBV3-2

cdr3_aa: CASSLGLAAQETQYF
cdr3_nt: TGCGCCAGCAGCTTGGGACTAGCGGCCCAAGAGACCCAGTACTTC
clone_size: few
j_call: TRBJ2-5
d_call: TRBD2
v_call: TRBV5-1

cdr3_aa: CASSSTSTTDTQYF
cdr3_nt: TGTGCCAGTAGTTCGACAAGTACCACAGATACGCAGTATTTT
clone_size: NA
j_call: TRBJ2-3
d_call: NA
v_call: TRBV19

cdr3_aa: CASRQGSQPQHF
cdr3_nt: TGTGCCAGCAGACAGGGATCTCAGCCCCAGCATTTT
clone_size: NA
j_call: TRBJ1-5
d_call: NA
v_call: TRBV28

cdr3_aa: CASSPPFRWGNTIYF
cdr3_nt: TGTGCCAGCAGCCCCCCCTTCAGGTGGGGAAACACCATATATTTT
clone_size: NA
j_call: TRBJ1-3
d_call: NA
v_call: TRBV7-9

cdr3_aa: CASSNPPNRGRYNEQFF
cdr3_nt: TGTGCCAGCAGCAACCCACCGAACAGGGGGCGTTACAATGAGCAGTTCTTC
clone_size: NA
j_call: TRBJ2-1
d_call: TRBD1
v_call: TRBV5-6

cdr3_aa: CASSRTGVRNSPLHF
cdr3_nt: TGCGCCAGCAGCCGGACAGGGGTTCGTAATTCACCCCTCCACTTT
clone_size: NA
j_call: TRBJ1-6
d_call: TRBD1
v_call: TRBV5-1

cdr3_aa: CASTKEGDYGYTF
cdr3_nt: TGTGCCAGCACGAAGGAAGGGGACTATGGCTACACCTTC
clone_size: NA
j_call: TRBJ1-2
d_call: NA
v_call: TRBV2

cdr3_aa: CASSWQGKTGELFF
cdr3_nt: TGTGCCAGCAGTTGGCAGGGGAAGACCGGGGAGCTGTTTTTT
clone_size: NA
j_call: TRBJ2-2
d_call: NA
v_call: TRBV27

cdr3_aa: CASRVTGERETQYF
cdr3_nt: TGTGCCAGCAGGGTTACAGGGGAAAGAGAGACCCAGTACTTC
clone_size: NA
j_call: TRBJ2-5
d_call: TRBD1
v_call: TRBV5-4

cdr3_aa: CASSRRQGRGYTF
cdr3_nt: TGTGCCAGCAGTAGGAGACAGGGTCGCGGCTACACCTTC
clone_size: NA
j_call: TRBJ1-2
d_call: TRBD1
v_call: TRBV6-5

cdr3_aa: CSVVSQGVYGYTF
cdr3_nt: TGCAGCGTCGTGTCACAGGGGGTATATGGCTACACCTTC
clone_size: NA
j_call: TRBJ1-2
d_call: TRBD1
v_call: TRBV29-1

cdr3_aa: CASSLGGTSGAARKTQYF
cdr3_nt: TGCGCCAGCAGCTTGGGGGGGACTAGCGGGGCCGCACGGAAGACCCAGTACTTC
clone_size: few
j_call: TRBJ2-5
d_call: TRBD2
v_call: TRBV5-1

cdr3_aa: CASSLQGGYGYTF
cdr3_nt: TGCGCCAGCAGTCTACAGGGGGGATATGGCTACACCTTC
clone_size: NA
j_call: TRBJ1-2
d_call: TRBD1
v_call: TRBV5-1

cdr3_aa: CASNPAGSNEKLFF
cdr3_nt: TGTGCCAGTAACCCGGCAGGATCTAATGAAAAACTGTTTTTT
clone_size: NA
j_call: TRBJ1-4
d_call: NA
v_call: TRBV19